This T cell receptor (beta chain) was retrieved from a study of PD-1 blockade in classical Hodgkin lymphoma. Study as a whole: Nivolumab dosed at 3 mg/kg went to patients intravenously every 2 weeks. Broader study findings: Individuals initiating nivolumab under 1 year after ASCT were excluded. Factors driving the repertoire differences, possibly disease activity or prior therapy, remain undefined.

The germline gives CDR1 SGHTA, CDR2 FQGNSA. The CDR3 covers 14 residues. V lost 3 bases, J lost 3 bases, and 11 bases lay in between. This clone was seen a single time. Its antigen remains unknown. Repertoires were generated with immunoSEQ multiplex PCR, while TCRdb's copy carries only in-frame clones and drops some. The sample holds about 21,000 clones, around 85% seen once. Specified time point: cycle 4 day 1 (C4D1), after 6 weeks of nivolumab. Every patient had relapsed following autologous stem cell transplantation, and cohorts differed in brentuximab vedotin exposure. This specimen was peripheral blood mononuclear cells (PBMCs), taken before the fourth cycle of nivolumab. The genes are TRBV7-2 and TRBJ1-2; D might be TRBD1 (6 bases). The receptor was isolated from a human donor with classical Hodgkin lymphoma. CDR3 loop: CASSFTGPDYGYTF. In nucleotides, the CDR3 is TGTGCCAGCAGCTTCACAGGGCCTGACTATGGCTACACCTTC.